This passage covers 19 T cell receptor beta chains from one sample sequenced in a study of CD8+CD57+ T cells in acquired aplastic anemia. Genomic DNA templated the TCR beta VDJ and CDR3 profiling. Each CDR3 protein gets one entry after TCRdb re-called the reads with MiXCR. The sample lists 200,000 to 250,000 distinct CDR3 sequences, around 60% seen once, with about 29% in the top ten. Material for sequencing was sorted CD4+, CD8+, or CD8+CD57+ T cells (not recorded which) from PBMCs. The receptors come from a human donor in good health.

This chain connects TRBV2 to TRBJ2-7, with D possibly TRBD2 on 5 matching bases. Germline-derived CDR1 and CDR2 are SNHLY and FYNNEI. This CDR3 comprises 13 residues. With 7 bases removed from V and 0 bases from J, the gap between germline ends came to 10 bases. This CDR3 is CASTRGFSYEQYF. The CDR3 nucleotides read TGTGCCAGCACTCGCGGGTTCTCCTACGAGCAGTACTTC.

V is TRBV29-1 and J is TRBJ1-1, with D hard to call. V was shortened by 3 bases and J by 1 base, with 12 bases between the two germline ends. Germline CDR1 SQVTM, CDR2 ANQGSEA. The CDR3 has 14 amino acids. For the CDR3, the DNA is TGCAGCGTTGATGGACGGGCCCCGAACACTGAAGCTTTCTTT. Its protein is CSVDGRAPNTEAFF. Based on the CDR3 plus reference TRBV29-1 and TRBJ1-1, the full variable domain is SAVISQKPSRDICQRGTSLTIQCQVDSQVTMMFWYRQQPGQSLTLIATANQGSEATYESGFVIDKFPISRPNLTFSTLTVSNMSPEDSSIYLCSVDGRAPNTEAFFGQGTRLTVV.

This clonotype was detected ten times or more. This chain uses TRBV9 with TRBJ2-3, with TRBD2 identical over 8 bases. Germline V CDR1 and CDR2: SGDLS, YYNGEE. The CDR3 spans 16 residues. Trimming at V came to 0 bases and at J to 4 bases, leaving 7 bases not matched to a gene. The CDR3 DNA sequence: TGTGCCAGCAGCGTAGTAGTGGGACTAGAGGCAGATACGCAGTATTTT. Translation gives CASSVVVGLEADTQYF.

The chain links TRBV10-3 to TRBJ2-7; D is undetermined. The CDR3 has 14 residues. Germline V gene sequence: CDR1 ENHRY, CDR2 SYGVKD. V was trimmed by 4 bases and J by 0 bases, leaving 10 bases between them. CDR3 protein: CAISGTQSSYEQYF. Written as DNA, the CDR3 is TGTGCCATCAGTGGGACGCAGAGCTCCTACGAGCAGTACTTC.

J is TRBJ2-3 and V is TRBV7-9; 8 bases match TRBD1. CDR3 size: 16 residues. CDR1 and CDR2 (germline): SEHNR, FQNEAQ (reference sequence). V lost 5 bases and J lost 5; bases outside the gene matches: 12. The CDR3 reads CASSEAGGKQGDTQYF. For the CDR3, the DNA is TGTGCCAGCAGCGAGGCAGGGGGCAAGCAAGGAGATACGCAGTATTTT.

CDR3 coding DNA: TGCAGCGTTGTGTCAGGGTACGGCTACACCTTC. This translates into CSVVSGYGYTF. This chain joins TRBV29-1 and TRBJ1-2; tentative D call: TRBD1 (5 bases). Germline assignment: CDR1 SQVTM and CDR2 ANQGSEA. V was cut by 4 bases and J by 8 bases, with 11 bases left in between. This CDR3 spans 11 amino acids.

This rearrangement joins TRBV20-1 to TRBJ1-1; D uncertain. V was shortened by 1 base and J by 6 bases, with 6 bases between the two germline ends. Germline V gene sequence: CDR1 DFQATT, CDR2 SNEGSKA (reference sequence). The CDR3 extends over 11 amino acids. CDR3 in DNA: TGCAGTGCTAGAGTCAGGTCTGAAGCTTTCTTT. Translation: CSARVRSEAFF.

For this clonotype: At one boundary the junction diverges from the germline segment, which might be a read error. The chain couples TRBV4-1 to TRBJ2-2, with TRBD1 matching over 7 bases. The CDR3 length is 15 residues. Germline V gives CDR1 MGHRA, CDR2 YSYEKL. The chain's CDR3 is CASSQGQGSTGELLF. CDR3 coding DNA: TGCGCCAGCAGCCAAGGACAGGGTAGTACCGGGGAGCTGCTTTTT.

The DNA of the CDR3 is TGTGCCAGCAGCTTACTTCAGGGGGCCGGTGAGCAGTACTTC. Residues: CASSLLQGAGEQYF. The rearrangement uses TRBV7-6 and TRBJ2-7; 8 nucleotides line up with TRBD1. The CDR3 contains 14 residues. Germline V gene data show CDR1 as SGHVS and CDR2 as FNYEAQ. V shed 2 bases, J shed 7 bases, and the junction held 7 bases outside the gene matches.

This clonotype was counted once. The V and J genes are TRBV7-3 and TRBJ2-7; TRBD2 agrees at 10 bases. From germline, CDR1 is SGHTA and CDR2 FQGTGA. J gave up 7 bases and V 5 bases, and 8 bases lay outside the gene matches. The CDR3 is 14 residues long. The DNA for the CDR3 is TGTGCCAGCAGCCTGGGACTAGCGATCCATGAGCAGTACTTC. As protein: CASSLGLAIHEQYF.

This clonotype was detected ten times or more. As DNA, the CDR3 is TGCAGTGCTAGAAGCCGACAGGAGCCCTCCTACGAGCAGTACTTC. This codes for CSARSRQEPSYEQYF. The chain recombines TRBV20-1 with TRBJ2-7; D perhaps matches TRBD1 (6 bases). The V end lost 2 bases, the J end lost 0 bases, and 14 bases lay between the germline ends. CDR1 is DFQATT and CDR2 is SNEGSKA in the germline V gene (reference sequence). CDR3 length: 15 amino acids.

This sequence joins TRBV2 and TRBJ1-2; D gene ambiguous. The CDR3 has 12 residues. Trimming cost V 4 bases and J 7 bases, with 10 bases left between them. Germline assignment: CDR1 SNHLY and CDR2 FYNNEI. The CDR3, as DNA: TGTGCCAGCAGTGTCAGCTCGAGTGGCTACACCTTC. Translated: CASSVSSSGYTF.

This chain joins TRBV7-2 and TRBJ1-2; no clear D gene. The germline V gene has CDR1 SGHTA and CDR2 FQGNSA. The ends were cut back, 4 bases at V and 5 bases at J, with 14 bases in the middle. The CDR3 contains 14 residues. CDR3 region: CASSSTLGGYGYTF. CDR3 DNA: TGTGCCAGCAGCTCAACACTGGGTGGGTATGGCTACACCTTC.

This clonotype occurred many times. V usage is TRBV5-8 and J usage is TRBJ1-5; no clear D gene. Germline V gives CDR1 SGHTS, CDR2 YDEGEE. The CDR3 extends over 12 amino acids. Between the trimmed V and J ends, which lost 3 bases and 9 bases, there was a span of 10 bases. The CDR3 DNA is TGTGCCAGCAGCTCCGCGACGGGGCCCCAGCATTTT. Protein product: CASSSATGPQHF.

The rearrangement joins TRBV29-1 to TRBJ2-7; 9 nucleotides align to TRBD1. V was clipped by 1 base and J by 3 bases; unmatched bases: 7. This CDR3 is built from 15 residues. Germline V lookup: CDR1 SQVTM, CDR2 ANQGSEA. The CDR3 nucleotides are TGCAGCGTTGAAGGGGACAGGGAGAGCTACTACGAGCAGTACTTC. It yields the protein CSVEGDRESYYEQYF.

CDR3 region: CSAHFSGIRYEQYF. CDR3 nucleotides: TGCAGTGCTCATTTCTCTGGTATTCGGTACGAGCAGTACTTC. The chain uses TRBV20-1 and TRBJ2-7, with D hard to call. V dropped 5 bases and J dropped 4 bases, with 18 bases sitting between them. CDR1 DFQATT and CDR2 SNEGSKA come from the germline V gene (reference sequence). This CDR3 spans 14 amino acids.

The V gene is TRBV25-1, the J gene TRBJ1-1, with 12 positions matching TRBD1. The germline V gene has CDR1 MGHDK and CDR2 SYGVNS. This CDR3 is 13 amino acids long. V gave up 7 bases and J gave up 6 bases; unmatched junction bases: 3. As DNA, the CDR3 is TGTGCCAGCAACGGGGACAGGGGGCCTGAAGCTTTCTTT. Its translation is CASNGDRGPEAFF.

This clonotype was seen repeatedly, ten times or more. The V gene is TRBV7-9, the J gene TRBJ1-5; 9 nucleotides align to TRBD1. The germline gives CDR1 SEHNR, CDR2 FQNEAQ (reference sequence). Germline trimming cut 5 bases from V and 7 bases from J; bases unmatched to any gene: 9. The length of the CDR3 is 15 residues. CDR3 loop: CASSLDRGEGQPQHF. For the CDR3, the DNA is TGTGCCAGCAGCCTTGACAGGGGGGAAGGACAGCCCCAGCATTTT.

The chain links TRBV9 to TRBJ2-6, with 13 bases aligning to TRBD2. This CDR3 has 18 amino acids. The germline CDR1 and CDR2 sequences are SGDLS and YYNGEE. With V trimmed by 5 bases and J by 3 bases, 8 bases remained unmatched. CDR3 protein: CASRPGLAGVSGANVLTF. The DNA for the CDR3 is TGTGCCAGCAGGCCAGGACTAGCGGGAGTGAGTGGGGCCAACGTCCTGACTTTC.